Below, 7 T cell receptor beta chains from the same sample are listed, as sequenced in a study of blood T cell repertoires in COVID-19. TCRdb's copy holds only in-frame clones and misses some; the assay was immunoSEQ multiplex PCR. This sample has 100,000 to 150,000 clones, with around 85% found just once. Specimen: peripheral blood. These receptors were taken from a woman older than 75 with acute or convalescent COVID-19.

Here the CDR3 DNA reads TGTGCCAGCAGTTTATCAGGACAGCATTCACCCCTCCACTTT. Protein: CASSLSGQHSPLHF. The genes are TRBV27 and TRBJ1-6, with D maybe TRBD1 (6 bases). Per germline, CDR1 MNHEY and CDR2 SMNVEV (reference sequence). V lost 0 bases and J lost 8, with 8 bases in between. CDR3 size: 14 residues.

This chain links TRBV5-8 with TRBJ2-1; TRBD2 agrees at 10 bases. CDR3 length equals 15 residues. Trimming took 4 bases from V and 4 from J; bases not matched to a gene: 5. Germline CDR1 is SGHTS and CDR2 is YDEGEE. DNA for the CDR3: TGTGCCAGCAGCCCCCGGACTAGCGGTTACAATGAGCAGTTCTTC. This encodes CASSPRTSGYNEQFF.

The rearrangement uses TRBV7-2 and TRBJ1-1; TRBD1 agrees at 9 bases. The germline V gene encodes CDR1 SGHTA and CDR2 FQGNSA. V lost 1 base and J lost 4; bases outside the gene matches: 7. This CDR3 comprises 16 residues. In nucleotides, the CDR3 is TGTGCCAGCAGCTTAGACCTACAGGGGGCTGGCACTGAAGCTTTCTTT. It specifies CASSLDLQGAGTEAFF.

The rearrangement links TRBV19 to TRBJ2-3, with TRBD1 as a possible D gene (6 bases). CDR1 is LNHDA, CDR2 SQIVND, per germline (reference sequence). V lost 5 bases, J lost 4 bases, and 22 bases lay in between. The CDR3 contains 17 residues. The CDR3 protein is CASSPPPPGAGADTQYF. Written as DNA, the CDR3 is TGTGCCAGTAGTCCCCCTCCCCCCGGCGCAGGGGCAGATACGCAGTATTTT.

V is TRBV29-1 and J is TRBJ2-7, with 8 bases identical to TRBD1. This CDR3 has 14 amino acids. Losses at the gene ends were 4 bases for V and 7 bases for J; bases not matched to a gene: 12. Per germline, CDR1 SQVTM and CDR2 ANQGSEA. CDR3 bases: TGCAGCGTTGTTGTTGTGTCAGGGGGCGAAGAGCAGTACTTC. Its translation is CSVVVVSGGEEQYF.

This clone was seen more than once but under ten times. This CDR3 is also generated by other DNA sequences in the sample. This chain uses TRBV18 with TRBJ2-5; a weak D match, TRBD1 (6 bases). This CDR3 comprises 13 residues. From germline, CDR1 is KGHSH and CDR2 LQKENI. V lost 0 bases and J lost 4, with 6 bases in between. CDR3 coding DNA: TGTGCCAGCTCACCACCAGGGGGAGAGACCCAGTACTTC. Translated, it gives CASSPPGGETQYF.

This chain connects TRBV5-4 to TRBJ2-1; TRBD2 matches at 8 bases. V trimming: 4 bases; J trimming: 10 bases; junction bases outside the gene matches: 10. The V gene's germline CDR1 is SGHNT and CDR2 YYREEE (reference sequence). The CDR3 extends over 14 amino acids. The CDR3, as DNA: TGTGCCAGCAGCCAAACCGGGACGGGGGGGGAGCAGTTCTTC. This encodes CASSQTGTGGEQFF.